Given below is one T cell receptor beta chain in context. Its specificity is unknown. Other DNA variants within this sample encode the same CDR3. Here immunoSEQ multiplex PCR was the method, and the copy in TCRdb shows in-frame clones only, minus some. The table records about 2.1 million clones, around 95% of them present only once. The germline CDR1 and CDR2 sequences are MDHEN and SYDVKM. The CDR3 runs to 12 residues. Trimming took off 1 base at V and 4 bases at J, with 4 bases between the two ends. This specimen belongs to a study of shared clonotypes between healthy human individuals. Overall study findings and caveats: Compared with memory subsets, naive subsets generally had larger estimated richness. Shared clonotypes across all four donors exceeded non-shared ones in generation probability.

Naive CD8 cells, CD45RO-negative and positively selected for CCR7, excluded terminally differentiated effector memory CD45RA+ cells. All the donors were Caucasian adults who lived in Nashville, Tennessee. The TCR was taken from a man aged 18-30 years in good health. Some clones in this sample may be carry-over from other donors' samples. V gene TRBV28 combines with J gene TRBJ1-1; D is unclear. The sequencing sample was made of naive CD8+ T cells from PBMCs. CDR3 nucleotide sequence: TGTGCCAGCAGTTTATCCCCCACTGAAGCTTTCTTT. Translated, it gives CASSLSPTEAFF.